The 15 T cell receptor beta chains in this list originate from one sample, sequenced in a study of patients and donors after allogeneic stem cell transplantation. Via MiXCR, TCRdb re-called the RT-PCR reads, giving one row per CDR3 protein. The table shows about 960,000 distinct CDR3 sequences, with roughly 18% occurring only once. Material: blood, either unsorted or a sorted T cell fraction (not recorded which). The receptor set was obtained from a human donor who was either an allogeneic HSCT recipient or a stem cell or donor lymphocyte infusion donor (not recorded which). It is not recorded whose cells these are; they may come from a transplant donor.

This clonotype has ten or more counts. The chain carries TRBV29-1 and TRBJ1-1, with D perhaps matching TRBD1 (5 bases). This CDR3 is 13 amino acids long. The V and J ends lost 8 bases and 3 bases respectively, with 16 bases between them. Germline V gene lookup returns CDR1 SQVTM and CDR2 ANQGSEA. The CDR3 nucleotides read TGCAGCTCCATGGGGGGGGAGTACACTGAAGCTTTCTTT. This codes for CSSMGGEYTEAFF. Complete variable domain (other parts from reference TRBV29-1 and TRBJ1-1): SAVISQKPSRDICQRGTSLTIQCQVDSQVTMMFWYRQQPGQSLTLIATANQGSEATYESGFVIDKFPISRPNLTFSTLTVSNMSPEDSSIYLCSSMGGEYTEAFFGQGTRLTVV.

To note about this clonotype: An end of the junction does not agree with germline; a read error may underlie this. This rearrangement joins TRBV24-1 to TRBJ2-2; D perhaps matches TRBD2 (6 bases). Germline loops: CDR1 KGHDR, CDR2 SFDVKD. The CDR3 is 17 amino acids. The CDR3 spells CATSEPTTISNDGGLFF. In nucleotides, the CDR3 is TGTGCCACCAGTGAACCGACCACCATTTCTAATGACGGGGGGCTGTTTTTT.

This clonotype has a handful of counts. The gene calls are TRBV12-3 or TRBV12-4 and TRBJ1-5, with D tentatively TRBD1 (6 bases). The CDR3 is 15 residues long. The V end was cut by 5 bases, the J end by 3 bases, with 14 bases between. CDR3 sequence: CASSPRGRNNQPQHF. CDR3 sequence (DNA): TGTGCCAGCAGTCCCAGGGGTCGGAACAATCAGCCCCAGCATTTT.

This clonotype was counted between two and nine times. The gene calls are TRBV4-3 and TRBJ1-1, with D perhaps matching TRBD1 (5 bases). Trimming took 0 bases from V and 2 from J, leaving 10 bases between them. The CDR3 contains 15 residues. Germline-derived CDR1 and CDR2 are LGHNA and YSLEER. The CDR3 DNA is TGCGCCAGCAGCCAAGATGGCAGGGTAAACACTGAAGCTTTCTTT. This codes for CASSQDGRVNTEAFF.

This clonotype has more than one count but fewer than ten. V usage is TRBV7-3 and J usage is TRBJ1-1; D is possibly TRBD1 (5 bases). The length of the CDR3 is 15 residues. Germline CDR1 and CDR2: SGHTA and FQGTGA. V gave up 2 bases and J gave up 0 bases, with 10 bases separating them. The CDR3 DNA reads TGTGCCAGCAGCTTAGGGGCCAGGGTGAACACTGAAGCTTTCTTT. Its translation: CASSLGARVNTEAFF.

This clonotype was seen a few times. This chain uses TRBV6-5 with TRBJ2-7, with D possibly TRBD2 on 5 matching bases. The CDR3 length is 15 residues. V gave up 2 bases and J gave up 0 bases, with 11 bases separating them. CDR1 and CDR2 from the germline V gene are MNHEY and SVGAGI. The CDR3 here is CASSYTLALSYEQYF. DNA for the CDR3: TGTGCCAGCAGTTACACGTTAGCGCTCTCCTACGAGCAGTACTTC.

This chain links TRBV15 with TRBJ1-1; no reliable D call. Germline loops: CDR1 LNHNV, CDR2 YYDKDF (reference sequence). Deletions cut 0 bases from V and 0 bases from J, with 11 bases between. The CDR3 contains 16 residues. The CDR3 DNA reads TGTGCCACCAGCAGAGATCGAGGCAGAGTGAACACTGAAGCTTTCTTT. Its protein product is CATSRDRGRVNTEAFF.

There are a few counts of this clonotype. This chain connects TRBV5-6 to TRBJ1-1; D is perhaps TRBD1 (6 bases). CDR1 is SGHDT and CDR2 is YYEEEE in the germline V gene. The V end was cut by 1 base, the J end by 6 bases, with 13 bases between. The CDR3 totals 14 residues. This CDR3 reads CASSLNSRGAEAFF. The DNA for the CDR3 is TGTGCCAGCAGCTTGAACAGCAGGGGCGCTGAAGCTTTCTTT.

The CDR3 sequence is CASSLAWFYEQYF. CDR3 nucleotide sequence: TGTGCCAGCAGCTTAGCATGGTTTTACGAGCAGTACTTC. This chain connects TRBV7-2 to TRBJ2-7; D uncertain. The V and J ends lost 0 bases and 4 bases respectively, with 7 bases between them. Germline V CDR1 and CDR2: SGHTA, FQGNSA. This CDR3 has 13 residues. Full variable domain (outside the CDR3, taken from reference TRBV7-2 and TRBJ2-7): GAGVSQSPSNKVTEKGKDVELRCDPISGHTALYWYRQSLGQGLEFLIYFQGNSAPDKSGLPSDRFSAERTGGSVSTLTIQRTQQEDSAVYLCASSLAWFYEQYFGPGTRLTVT.

This clonotype was observed a handful of times. CDR3 region: CASSSRGTGVGEQYF. In DNA, the CDR3 is TGTGCCAGCAGCTCGAGAGGGACAGGGGTAGGCGAGCAGTACTTC. The gene calls are TRBV13 and TRBJ2-7; 10 nucleotides agree with TRBD1. The CDR3 runs to 15 residues. Looked up from germline, CDR1 is PRHDT and CDR2 is FYEKMQ (reference sequence). The junction had 9 bases not matched to a gene; V was cut back by 4 bases and J by 6 bases.

Notes on this clonotype: This may stem from a read error, because a much larger clone lies one nucleotide away. The rearrangement uses TRBV7-2 and TRBJ2-1; D gene unclear. Trimming shortened V by 4 bases and J by 8 bases, and 6 bases separated the two germline ends. Germline CDR1 SGHTA, CDR2 FQGNSA. This CDR3 has 11 amino acids. Written as DNA, the CDR3 is TGTGCCAGCAGCTCCAGCGATGAGCAGTTCTTC. It is translated as CASSSSDEQFF.

V usage is TRBV29-1 and J usage is TRBJ2-2, with D hard to call. Germline lookup yields CDR1 SQVTM and CDR2 ANQGSEA. This CDR3 has 13 residues. The V and J ends lost 4 bases and 4 bases respectively, with 10 bases between them. The CDR3 loop is CSVGGSATGELFF. CDR3 sequence (DNA): TGCAGCGTTGGAGGCAGTGCCACCGGGGAGCTGTTTTTT.

A few counts support this clonotype. The chain recombines TRBV24-1 with TRBJ2-1, with a tentative D call TRBD2 (5 bases). CDR1 is KGHDR and CDR2 is SFDVKD in the germline V gene. The CDR3 extends over 12 amino acids. Trimming pared 6 bases from V and 8 bases from J, leaving 10 bases between. The CDR3 bases are TGTGCCACCAGTCGGAGGCTTGATGAGCAGTTCTTC. Translation gives CATSRRLDEQFF.

The CDR3 sequence is CASSNTGVYEQYF. CDR3 nucleotide sequence: TGTGCCAGCAGTAACACAGGGGTCTACGAGCAGTACTTC. This chain connects TRBV25-1 to TRBJ2-7, with 7 bases fitting TRBD1. Germline V gene lookup returns CDR1 MGHDK and CDR2 SYGVNS. V lost 5 bases and J lost 3; bases outside the gene matches: 4. The length of the CDR3 is 13 residues.

The chain is built from TRBV28 and TRBJ2-7; a weak D match, TRBD2 (6 bases). CDR1 is MDHEN and CDR2 is SYDVKM in the germline V gene. V was trimmed by 6 bases and J by 3 bases, leaving 15 bases between them. The CDR3 is 14 amino acids. CDR3 coding DNA: TGTGCCAGCAGCACCGGGACTGTAGTCTACGAGCAGTACTTC. Amino acid sequence: CASSTGTVVYEQYF. Complete variable domain (other parts from reference TRBV28 and TRBJ2-7): DVKVTQSSRYLVKRTGEKVFLECVQDMDHENMFWYRQDPGLGLRLIYFSYDVKMKEKGDIPEGYSVSREKKERFSLILESASTNQTSMYLCASSTGTVVYEQYFGPGTRLTVT.